This TCR beta chain was observed in a study of T cell repertoires in cytomegalovirus infection. Using its own MiXCR run on the reads, TCRdb lists one record per CDR3 protein. The sample holds some 900,000 distinct CDR3 sequences, 32% seen once. Findings of the study overall: Dominant in the ex vivo response were TCR beta clonotypes restricted by HLA-C and specific for CMV.

In regard to this clonotype: Its target is unknown.

With 4 bases removed from V and 1 base from J, the gap between germline ends came to 13 bases. This CDR3 contains 15 residues. Germline CDR1 reads SEHNR; CDR2 reads FQNEAQ (reference sequence). The TCR sequence derives from a human donor in good health (CMV status not recorded). Some clones in this sample may be carry-over from other donors' samples. Specimen: cultured CD8+ T cells from PBMCs, collected from culture after CMV antigen stimulation. J is TRBJ1-2 and V is TRBV7-9, with D uncertain. CDR3 coding DNA: TGTGCCAGCAGCTCCAAGTTGCCTCATAACTATGGCTACACCTTC. Translated: CASSSKLPHNYGYTF.